This T cell receptor (beta chain) was sequenced for a study of blood T cell repertoires in COVID-19 (TCRdb year 2020). At the level of the whole study: Samples from collaborators originated in the United States, Italy and Spain and spanned both the acute and convalescent phases of COVID-19. The material from the prospective study consisted of cDNA or gDNA derived from T cells, B-cell-depleted T cells, or PBMCs. Deeply sampled blood TCRbeta repertoires from subjects exposed to, actively infected with, or recovered from COVID-19 were included in the dataset. The repertoires were released in a freely available public database intended as a resource for research on the immune response to SARS-CoV-2. Samples were obtained from the ongoing ImmuneRACE study (first 160 participants) and from over 1,000 subjects provided by 6 global collaborators. The sample metadata nearly always contained a de-identified subject ID, COVID-19 status, age in years and sex. Where HLA class I and class II types were available, the types were taken from metadata supplied by the sample provider, not from assay-based typing. Broad study findings and their caveats: The amount of clinical and demographic metadata varied by source and participant and was provided uncurated.

Note on this clone: There is no known antigen for this receptor. Base quality data are lacking; no much larger clone is found one base away.

The immunoSEQ Assay, a bias-controlled multiplex PCR, was used to amplify TCRbeta CDR3 regions from genomic DNA. In the source study's methods: Nucleated cell counts per sample were estimated from amplification of reference gene primers within the assay. To quantify the absolute abundance of each unique TCRbeta CDR3 rearrangement, sequence reads were collapsed and filtered. For each sample, productive Simpson clonality was calculated as the square root of Simpson's diversity index over productive rearrangements. TCRdb took this table from immuneACCESS and kept in-frame rearrangements with V and J called. Such tables lack part of the clones; where checked against another copy, unresolved V genes explain under half of the gap, and the rest is unexplained. The V and J calls and clone size were taken over from that table, and D and trimming were inferred from the DNA. The sample records roughly 120,000 clones, almost 90% of which are singletons. Together, the top ten hold approximately 0.81% of the sample.

Its CDR3 holds 15 amino acids, cysteine through phenylalanine. Only the CDR3 region is kept as DNA, spanning 45 bases read in frame from base 1. The germline V gene gives CDR1 as SQVTM and CDR2 as ANQGSEA. V loses 3 bases, J loses 5 bases, and the germline ends lie 19 bases apart. Collaborating institutions collected whole blood in K2EDTA tubes following their own protocols. Collaborator samples were shipped for TCRbeta analysis as frozen whole blood, isolated PBMCs, or DNA extracted from either sample type. In this chain, TRBV29-1 is recombined with TRBJ2-5, with TRBD1 as a weak D call on 5 bases. Sequenced: peripheral blood. The TCR comes from a woman aged 50 to 60 with active or convalescent COVID-19. At the DNA level, the sequence is TGCAGCGTTGATGGGCAGGGCGAAATAGCCGAGACCCAGTACTTC. Translation gives CSVDGQGEIAETQYF.